This T cell receptor (beta chain) was retrieved from a study of CD8+ T cells in alopecia areata. General study points: In lesional scalp, particularly from alopecia totalis/universalis, clonality was higher than in normal scalp.

Investigators isolated RNA and reverse transcribed it into cDNA to act as the sequencing template. The method was immunoSEQ multiplex PCR; TCRdb's version includes in-frame clones alone and lacks a portion of them. Counted here are 80,000 to 100,000 clones, 41% occurring once; the ten biggest clones make up roughly 1.3%. Concerning this clone itself: Antigen specificity is unknown.

CDR3 length: 15 amino acids. The V gene end was trimmed by 5 bases and the J gene end by 4 bases; junction bases not matched to a gene: 4. Germline CDR1 is SGHVS and CDR2 is FQNEAQ. Sequencing was done on a sample of CD4+ T cells sorted from blood. The chain couples TRBV7-8 to TRBJ2-1; 11 bases are a match to TRBD1. The sequence came from a human donor with alopecia areata. The CDR3 DNA is TGTGCCAGCAGCATTGGACAGGGGGCGTACAATGAGCAGTTCTTC. Protein: CASSIGQGAYNEQFF. The complete variable domain, with remaining parts taken from reference TRBV7-8 and TRBJ2-1, reads GAGVSQSPRYKVAKRGQDVALRCDPISGHVSLFWYQQALGQGPEFLTYFQNEAQLDKSGLPSDRFFAERPEGSVSTLKIQRTQQEDSAVYLCASSIGQGAYNEQFFGPGTRLTVL.